The T cell receptor beta chain under discussion was sequenced for a study of T cell clusters in autoimmune cytopenias. Germline V lookup: CDR1 SGHAT, CDR2 FQNNGV. This CDR3 spans 12 amino acids. In regard to this clonotype: What it recognizes is unknown.

The study, taken as a whole, reports: TRB repertoire shifts in secondary cytopenia and chronic lymphocytic leukemia mostly reflected lymphoma, not autoimmunity.

TRB was amplified from roughly 250 ng of peripheral blood genomic DNA per sample. TRB rearrangements were amplified by touch-down multiplex PCR with mixed TRB-A/B primers. From the multiplex PCR reads, TCRdb lists one entry per CDR3 protein and no DNA. The specimen's table records about 15,000 distinct CDR3 sequences. These data also formed part of another study, on T cell repertoires in aging, cancer and after chemotherapy. From that second work: Over several months to years, re-sampled healthy donor repertoires clearly shared clones. Age-matched healthy donors had significantly more diverse, less clonal blood TCR repertoires than untreated cancer patients. In healthy donors, age-related TCR diversity loss mainly reflected lost richness.

Sequences were obtained from peripheral blood. J is TRBJ1-6 and V is TRBV11-2. The origin of this receptor is a human donor in good health. CDR3 residues: CASSTSSSPLHF. The full variable domain, its missing parts supplied by reference TRBV11-2 and TRBJ1-6, is EAGVAQSPRYKIIEKRQSVAFWCNPISGHATLYWYQQILGQGPKLLIQFQNNGVVDDSQLPKDRFSAERLKGVDSTLKIQPAKLEDSAVYLCASSTSSSPLHFGNGTRLTVT.